The 20 T cell receptor beta chains below all came from one sample that was sequenced in a study of shared clonotypes between healthy human individuals. Data came from immunoSEQ multiplex PCR; TCRdb stores just in-frame clones and leaves some out. The repertoire includes 700,000 or so clones, about two thirds of them detected once, and 1.8% sits in the top ten. The sequenced sample was memory CD4+ T cells sorted from blood. Subset: CD45RA-negative fraction. The receptors stem from a young woman in good health.

The V call is TRBV4-1, the J call TRBJ2-7, with TRBD1 matching 9 bases. The V and J ends lost 0 bases and 5 bases, in that order; junction bases with no gene match: 2. This CDR3 is 14 amino acids long. Germline V lookup: CDR1 MGHRA, CDR2 YSYEKL. The CDR3 DNA is TGCGCCAGCAGCCAAGAAGGGACAGGGAACGAGCAGTACTTC. The encoded protein is CASSQEGTGNEQYF.

This clone was counted only a few times. The chain is built from TRBV19 and TRBJ2-1; no clear D. V lost 0 bases, J lost 0 bases, and 3 bases lay in between. Germline CDR1 and CDR2: LNHDA and SQIVND (reference sequence). The CDR3 consists of 14 residues. This chain's CDR3 is CASSIERSYNEQFF. Written as DNA, the CDR3 is TGTGCCAGTAGTATAGAGCGCTCCTACAATGAGCAGTTCTTC.

V usage is TRBV5-4 and J usage is TRBJ1-4, with a possible D match to TRBD1 (5 bases). CDR1 is SGHNT, CDR2 YYREEE, per germline (reference sequence). Trimming shortened V by 4 bases and J by 3 bases, and 16 bases separated the two germline ends. CDR3 length equals 16 residues. CDR3 bases: TGTGCCAGCAGCGAATACGGGAGGGGAGCTAATGAAAAACTGTTTTTT. Encoded protein: CASSEYGRGANEKLFF.

The chain couples TRBV28 to TRBJ1-4; 8 bases agree with TRBD1. The germline V gene has CDR1 MDHEN and CDR2 SYDVKM. CDR3 length equals 16 residues. The trim removed 3 bases at V and 10 bases at J, leaving 13 bases unmatched. Here the CDR3 DNA reads TGTGCCAGCAGTTTGCCCGGCGGGACAGGACCGGGAAAACTGTTTTTT. Its protein product is CASSLPGGTGPGKLFF.

This clone appeared once. The CDR3 bases are TGCAGCGTTGAGTCTTTGGGGGCTGGGGCCAACGTCCTGACTTTC. Translating gives CSVESLGAGANVLTF. The V gene is TRBV29-1, the J gene TRBJ2-6; D could derive from TRBD1 or TRBD2 (5 bases each). V lost 3 bases and J lost 2, with 11 bases in between. The CDR3 runs to 15 residues. Germline CDR1 and CDR2: SQVTM and ANQGSEA.

CDR3: CASSTEFTSNKAGQRLTF. CDR3 DNA sequence: TGCGCCAGCAGTACCGAGTTCACTTCTAACAAAGCGGGCCAACGTCTGACTTTC. The chain uses TRBV10-2 and TRBJ2-6, with D possibly being TRBD2 (6 bases). Germline CDR1 and CDR2: WSHSY and SAAADI. This CDR3 contains 18 residues. The V end was cut by 5 bases, the J end by 16 bases, with 33 bases between.

The V gene is TRBV18, the J gene TRBJ2-7; TRBD1 matches 9 bases. The CDR3 length is 16 residues. From germline, CDR1 is KGHSH and CDR2 LQKENI. The trim removed 4 bases at V and 2 bases at J, leaving 9 bases unmatched. The CDR3 sequence: CASSQARDRVTYEQYF. DNA of the CDR3: TGTGCCAGCTCACAAGCCCGGGACAGGGTAACCTACGAGCAGTACTTC.

The chain is built from TRBV5-6 and TRBJ2-5; maybe TRBD1 (5 bases). The V gene's germline CDR1 is SGHDT and CDR2 YYEEEE. Between the trimmed V and J ends, which lost 1 base and 2 bases, there was a span of 6 bases. The CDR3 length is 13 residues. In nucleotides, the CDR3 is TGTGCCAGCAGCTTGCGACAGCAAGAGACCCAGTACTTC. As protein: CASSLRQQETQYF. Looking up the rest from reference TRBV5-6 and TRBJ2-5 gives the full variable domain: DAGVTQSPTHLIKTRGQQVTLRCSPKSGHDTVSWYQQALGQGPQFIFQYYEEEERQRGNFPDRFSGHQFPNYSSELNVNALLLGDSALYLCASSLRQQETQYFGPGTRLLVL.

The chain joins TRBV21-1 to TRBJ2-2; the table's D call, TRBD2, was not checked against the DNA. TRBV21-1 is described as a pseudogene. The CDR3 runs 13 residues. The chain's CDR3 is CASSKVFEAELFF. CDR3 sequence (DNA): TGTGCCAGCAGCAAAGTTTTCGAAGCTGAGCTGTTTTTT.

The rearrangement joins TRBV15 to TRBJ2-5; 8 bases map to TRBD1. Looked up from germline, CDR1 is LNHNV and CDR2 is YYDKDF (reference sequence). This CDR3 is 13 amino acids long. The junction had 6 bases not matched to a gene; V was cut back by 8 bases and J by 4 bases. CDR3 DNA: TGTGCCACCGGACAGGGTGGACGAGAGACCCAGTACTTC. Amino acids: CATGQGGRETQYF.

This chain joins TRBV19 and TRBJ1-4, with 7 bases fitting TRBD1. Germline trimming cut 6 bases from V and 5 bases from J; bases unmatched to any gene: 9. This CDR3 has 15 residues. The germline CDR1 and CDR2 sequences are LNHDA and SQIVND (reference sequence). As DNA, the CDR3 is TGTGCCAGTAGGATCCGACAGGGAGAAAATGAAAAACTGTTTTTT. Translation gives CASRIRQGENEKLFF.

This clone was counted a few times. The chain couples TRBV6-1 to TRBJ1-5, with a weak D call TRBD1 (5 bases). Trimming cost V 6 bases and J 9 bases, with 18 bases left between them. The CDR3 totals 14 residues. CDR1 and CDR2 (germline): MNHNS, SASEGT. CDR3 nucleotides: TGTGCCAGCAGGCAGGGCTCGGTCGCGGGGCCCCAGCATTTT. Its protein product is CASRQGSVAGPQHF.

Points on this clone: Other DNA sequences from this sample encode an identical CDR3 as well. The chain joins TRBV29-1 to TRBJ2-5; unclear D gene. The V end was cut by 4 bases, the J end by 1 base, with 7 bases between. The CDR3 has 12 amino acids. Germline V gene data show CDR1 as SQVTM and CDR2 as ANQGSEA. The chain's CDR3 is CSVGGGQETQYF. CDR3 nucleotide sequence: TGCAGCGTTGGAGGCGGCCAAGAGACCCAGTACTTC.

V and J are TRBV5-4 and TRBJ1-1, with a possible D match to TRBD1 (6 bases). The CDR3 spans 15 residues. The V end lost 0 bases, the J end lost 5 bases, and 14 bases lay between the germline ends. The germline CDR1 and CDR2 sequences are SGHNT and YYREEE (reference sequence). CDR3 loop: CASSLEGGLGTEAFF. As DNA, the CDR3 is TGTGCCAGCAGCTTGGAGGGGGGGCTGGGTACTGAAGCTTTCTTT.

This clone turned up a few times. This chain uses TRBV6-6 with TRBJ1-5; D is undetermined. The CDR3 loop spans 14 amino acids. With 6 bases removed from V and 2 bases from J, the gap between germline ends came to 11 bases. CDR1 MNHNY and CDR2 SVGAGI come from the germline V gene (reference sequence). CDR3 loop: CASSLGGGNQPQHF. The CDR3, as DNA: TGTGCCAGCAGCCTTGGTGGCGGCAATCAGCCCCAGCATTTT.

The chain combines TRBV2 with TRBJ2-5, with a weak D call TRBD2 (5 bases). The germline V gene has CDR1 SNHLY and CDR2 FYNNEI. This CDR3 is 12 amino acids long. V was shortened by 6 bases and J by 3 bases, with 8 bases between the two germline ends. CDR3 in amino acids: CASSPGKETQYF. The CDR3 region has the DNA TGTGCCAGCAGCCCGGGAAAAGAGACCCAGTACTTC.

J is TRBJ2-2 and V is TRBV6-5; D might be TRBD2 (5 bases). V lost 6 bases to trimming and J lost 3 bases, with 11 bases between them. The length of the CDR3 is 14 residues. The germline V gene has CDR1 MNHEY and CDR2 SVGAGI. The CDR3 sequence is CASSWETYTGELFF. CDR3 in DNA: TGTGCCAGCAGCTGGGAGACGTACACCGGGGAGCTGTTTTTT.

This clone was observed a handful of times. V usage is TRBV30 and J usage is TRBJ1-1, with 8 bases identical to TRBD1. Germline lookup yields CDR1 GTSNPN and CDR2 SVGIG (reference sequence). J gave up 6 bases and V 3 bases, and 6 bases lay outside the gene matches. The CDR3 length is 13 residues. CDR3: CAWRGQGNAEAFF. The CDR3 DNA follows: TGTGCCTGGAGAGGACAGGGTAACGCTGAAGCTTTCTTT. Variable domain in full (rest from reference TRBV30 and TRBJ1-1): SQTIHQWPATLVQPVGSPLSLECTVEGTSNPNLYWYRQAAGRGLQLLFYSVGIGQISSEVPQNLSASRPQDRQFILSSKKLLLSDSGFYLCAWRGQGNAEAFFGQGTRLTVV.

CDR3 DNA sequence: TGTGCCAGCTCCAGACTAGCGCCCTCCCAGGGGACCGGGGAGCTGTTTTTT. Its protein product is CASSRLAPSQGTGELFF. V and J are TRBV19 and TRBJ2-2, with 8 bases identical to TRBD2. The length of the CDR3 is 17 residues. Germline lookup yields CDR1 LNHDA and CDR2 SQIVND (reference sequence). V was pared by 9 bases and J by 5 bases, with 17 bases of the junction left unmatched.

The V gene is TRBV5-1, the J gene TRBJ2-2, with a tentative D call TRBD1 (6 bases). V was cut by 0 bases and J by 1 base, with 10 bases left in between. Germline CDR1 reads SGHRS; CDR2 reads YFSETQ. The CDR3 is 16 amino acids. As DNA, the CDR3 is TGCGCCAGCAGCTTGGGTGCCAGGGGGAACACCGGGGAGCTGTTTTTT. This translates into CASSLGARGNTGELFF. The full variable domain, in which reference TRBV5-1 and TRBJ2-2 provide the parts outside the CDR3, is KAGVTQTPRYLIKTRGQQVTLSCSPISGHRSVSWYQQTPGQGLQFLFEYFSETQRNKGNFPGRFSGRQFSNSRSEMNVSTLELGDSALYLCASSLGARGNTGELFFGEGSRLTVL.